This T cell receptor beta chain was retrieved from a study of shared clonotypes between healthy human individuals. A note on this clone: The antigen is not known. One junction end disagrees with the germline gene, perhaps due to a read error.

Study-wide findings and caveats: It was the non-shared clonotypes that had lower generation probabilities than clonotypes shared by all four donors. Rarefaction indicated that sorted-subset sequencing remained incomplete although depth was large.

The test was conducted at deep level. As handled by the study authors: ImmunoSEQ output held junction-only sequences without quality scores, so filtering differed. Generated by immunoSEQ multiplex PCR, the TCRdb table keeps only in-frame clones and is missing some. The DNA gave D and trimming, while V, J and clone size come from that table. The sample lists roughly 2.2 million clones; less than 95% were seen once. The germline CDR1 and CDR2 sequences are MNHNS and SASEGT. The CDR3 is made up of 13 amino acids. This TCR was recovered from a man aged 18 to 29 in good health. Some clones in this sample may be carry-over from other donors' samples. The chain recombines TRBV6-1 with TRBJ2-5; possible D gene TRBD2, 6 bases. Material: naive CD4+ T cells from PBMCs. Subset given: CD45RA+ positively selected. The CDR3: CTSGGILKETQYF. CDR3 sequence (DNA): TGCACCAGTGGGGGGATCCTAAAAGAGACCCAGTACTTC.